This is a list of T cell receptor beta chains from one sample in a study of regulatory T cells in long-lasting Graves disease. One entry per CDR3 protein results from TCRdb running MiXCR on the multiplex PCR reads. The sample has 400,000 to 500,000 distinct CDR3 sequences; over 20% are singletons. The starting material was peripheral blood mononuclear cells (PBMCs), obtained when the disease was refractory, from a patient treated with antithyroid drugs. The receptors derive from a female donor with Graves disease. Both conserved end residues are part of each CDR3. The D gene is left open where the match is weak. A row's size may be missing; if present it is once, few, many or a size class.

clone size: many
D gene: TRBD2
J gene: TRBJ2-7
V gene: TRBV29-1
CDR3 DNA: TGCAGCGTTGAAGATATCGCTAGCGGGGGGTACGAGCAGTACTTC
CDR3 protein: CSVEDIASGGYEQYF

clone size: many
D gene: TRBD2
J gene: TRBJ2-7
V gene: TRBV2
CDR3 DNA: TGTGCCAGCAGGTGGACTAGCGGGAACTACGAGCAGTACTTC
CDR3 protein: CASRWTSGNYEQYF

clone size: NA
D gene: TRBD1
J gene: TRBJ1-2
V gene: TRBV18
CDR3 DNA: TGTGCCAGCTCACCAGATCAAACAGGGGGCGCGGACTATGGCTACACCTTC
CDR3 protein: CASSPDQTGGADYGYTF

clone size: many
D gene: NA
J gene: TRBJ2-2
V gene: TRBV28
CDR3 DNA: TGTGCCAGCGTAGGGGCAAACACCGGGGAGCTGTTTTTT
CDR3 protein: CASVGANTGELFF

clone size: few
D gene: NA
J gene: TRBJ1-3
V gene: TRBV27
CDR3 DNA: TGTGCCAGCAGTCCCCGACGGCCCTCTGGAAACACCATATATTTT
CDR3 protein: CASSPRRPSGNTIYF

clone size: NA
D gene: NA
J gene: TRBJ1-5
V gene: TRBV30
CDR3 DNA: TGTGCCTGGACCAGCGGCAATCAGCCCCAGCATTTT
CDR3 protein: CAWTSGNQPQHF

clone size: few
D gene: TRBD2
J gene: TRBJ2-1
V gene: TRBV30
CDR3 DNA: TGTGCCTGGAGTTACGGCGGGAGATCTGGCAATGAGCAGTTCTTC
CDR3 protein: CAWSYGGRSGNEQFF

clone size: many
D gene: TRBD2
J gene: TRBJ2-7
V gene: TRBV25-1
CDR3 DNA: TGTGCCAGCAGTCGAAGCGGGAGCTCCTACGAGCAGTACTTC
CDR3 protein: CASSRSGSSYEQYF

clone size: few
D gene: NA
J gene: TRBJ2-7
V gene: TRBV7-9
CDR3 DNA: TGTGCCAGCACCGACGGGGCCGAGCAGTACTTC
CDR3 protein: CASTDGAEQYF

clone size: NA
D gene: TRBD1
J gene: TRBJ2-1
V gene: TRBV29-1
CDR3 DNA: TGCAGCGCCGCAACCGGGACAGGGGACAATGAGCAGTTCTTC
CDR3 protein: CSAATGTGDNEQFF

clone size: many
D gene: NA
J gene: TRBJ2-5
V gene: TRBV3-1
CDR3 DNA: TGTGCCAGCAGCCAAGGCTCTCTCCAACAAGAGACCCAGTACTTC
CDR3 protein: CASSQGSLQQETQYF

clone size: NA
D gene: NA
J gene: TRBJ2-5
V gene: TRBV9
CDR3 DNA: TGTGCCAGCAGCGTAGGAAAATGGGGGCAGGAAGAGACCCAGTACTTC
CDR3 protein: CASSVGKWGQEETQYF

clone size: many
D gene: TRBD2
J gene: TRBJ2-5
V gene: TRBV20-1
CDR3 DNA: TGCAGTGCTCAAGGACTAGTTGAGGCGGAGACCCAGTACTTC
CDR3 protein: CSAQGLVEAETQYF

clone size: NA
D gene: NA
J gene: TRBJ1-1
V gene: TRBV5-1
CDR3 DNA: TGCGCCAGCAGCCCGGGGGTGGAGGGGACTGAAGCTTTCTTT
CDR3 protein: CASSPGVEGTEAFF

clone size: NA
D gene: NA
J gene: TRBJ2-7
V gene: TRBV7-9
CDR3 DNA: TGTGCCAGCAGCAACACCCGGGGGGCCCTCGTGCAGTACTTC
CDR3 protein: CASSNTRGALVQYF